This T cell receptor (beta chain) was retrieved from a study of untreated major depressive disorder. As to this clone: The antigen remains undetermined.

Notes on the study in general: CD4+ T cells from depressed patients used TRBV05-01 (Vbeta 5.1) more often than controls.

The CDR3 spans 20 residues. Trimming at V came to 0 bases and at J to 4 bases, leaving 15 bases not matched to a gene. Germline assignment: CDR1 SGHAT and CDR2 FQNNGV. For at least 8 weeks, patients took no psychiatric medication. Donors lacked major illness, comorbidities, regular medication, drug use, or heavy drinking. From thawed PBMCs, CD4+ T cells were purified by negative selection. Measured with immunoSEQ multiplex PCR; TCRdb has only the in-frame clones, and not every one. The sample has some 27,000 clones, about 90% seen once; the top ten hold roughly 0.72%. This receptor was identified in a woman aged 30 to 39 with major depressive disorder. Sequencing was done on a sample of CD4+ T cells from PBMCs. The rearrangement links TRBV11-2 to TRBJ2-3, with 11 bases identical to TRBD2. The CDR3 region is CASSLDERLAGIHPPDTQYF. CDR3 nucleotides: TGTGCCAGCAGCTTAGACGAACGACTAGCGGGGATACACCCTCCAGATACGCAGTATTTT.